A selection of T cell receptor beta chains follows, all from one sample in a study of T cell changes during pregnancy in multiple sclerosis. Using immunoSEQ multiplex PCR, the repertoire was profiled, and TCRdb retains in-frame clones only, with some absent. The sample yields some 80,000 clones, roughly 96% seen once. Sequencing was performed on peripheral blood, taken in the second trimester of pregnancy. All receptors come from a female donor with multiple sclerosis, enrolled in a pregnancy study. CDR3s include the opening cysteine and the closing phenylalanine or tryptophan. A D gene is named only where the DNA matches it firmly. Clone size is given for some rows only: seen once, a few or many times, or a class if the clone is expanded.

v_call: TRBV19
d_call: NA
clone_size: NA
j_call: TRBJ1-5
cdr3_nt: TGTGCCAGTAGTCAACCCGGAAGAGGGAATCAGCCCCAGCATTTT
cdr3_aa: CASSQPGRGNQPQHF

v_call: TRBV2
d_call: TRBD1
clone_size: NA
j_call: TRBJ1-5
cdr3_nt: TGTGCCAGCAGTCCCAGCCCGACAGGGTTGAGCAATCAGCCCCAGCATTTT
cdr3_aa: CASSPSPTGLSNQPQHF

v_call: TRBV10-3
d_call: TRBD2
clone_size: NA
j_call: TRBJ2-1
cdr3_nt: TGTGCCATCAGTGACCAACTAGCGGGAGAGAGGAATGAGCAGTTCTTC
cdr3_aa: CAISDQLAGERNEQFF

v_call: TRBV2
d_call: TRBD2
clone_size: NA
j_call: TRBJ2-1
cdr3_nt: TGTGCCAGCAGGACTAGCGGGAGAGGCCCGAATGAGCAGTTCTTC
cdr3_aa: CASRTSGRGPNEQFF

v_call: TRBV27
d_call: TRBD2
clone_size: NA
j_call: TRBJ2-5
cdr3_nt: TGTGCCAGCAGTCCCACCTCCGTAGCGGGAAGGGAGACCCAGTACTTC
cdr3_aa: CASSPTSVAGRETQYF

v_call: TRBV7-2
d_call: TRBD2
clone_size: NA
j_call: TRBJ2-7
cdr3_nt: TGTGCCAGCAGCTCAGGACTAGCGGACTCCTACGAGCAGTACTTC
cdr3_aa: CASSSGLADSYEQYF

v_call: TRBV28
d_call: NA
clone_size: NA
j_call: TRBJ2-7
cdr3_nt: TGTGCCAGCAGTTCATTCGTCCAGGGGTCTATCTACGAGCAGTACTTC
cdr3_aa: CASSSFVQGSIYEQYF

v_call: TRBV5-6
d_call: NA
clone_size: NA
j_call: TRBJ1-2
cdr3_nt: TGTGCCAGCAGCTCGGTCGGGGGGTCTGGGTATGGCTACACCTTC
cdr3_aa: CASSSVGGSGYGYTF

v_call: TRBV5-1
d_call: NA
clone_size: NA
j_call: TRBJ2-3
cdr3_nt: TGCGCCTCCCGCGGGACCACAGATACGCAGTATTTT
cdr3_aa: CASRGTTDTQYF

v_call: TRBV28
d_call: TRBD1
clone_size: NA
j_call: TRBJ2-2
cdr3_nt: TGTGCCAGCAGTTTCGACAGGGTCACCCCGTACACCGGGGAGCTGTTTTTT
cdr3_aa: CASSFDRVTPYTGELFF

v_call: TRBV7-9
d_call: NA
clone_size: NA
j_call: TRBJ2-7
cdr3_nt: TGTGCCAGCAGCCCAGACAGGGAGGAGGACGAGCAGTACTTC
cdr3_aa: CASSPDREEDEQYF

v_call: TRBV7-2
d_call: NA
clone_size: NA
j_call: TRBJ2-2
cdr3_nt: TGTGCCAGCAGCCCCATTAGGGGGAGAACCAACACCGGGGAGCTGTTTTTT
cdr3_aa: CASSPIRGRTNTGELFF

v_call: TRBV9
d_call: NA
clone_size: few
j_call: TRBJ1-2
cdr3_nt: TGTGCCAGCAGCCCCCGATCCTCTGCGGGCTACACCTTC
cdr3_aa: CASSPRSSAGYTF

v_call: TRBV6-5
d_call: NA
clone_size: NA
j_call: TRBJ1-2
cdr3_nt: TGTGCCAGCAGGCTCGACAGCTTATCTAACTATGGCTACACCTTC
cdr3_aa: CASRLDSLSNYGYTF

v_call: TRBV19
d_call: TRBD2
clone_size: few
j_call: TRBJ2-7
cdr3_nt: TGTGCCAGTAGTTCGGGGAGGGCCGACGAGCAGTACTTC
cdr3_aa: CASSSGRADEQYF

v_call: TRBV7-9
d_call: TRBD2
clone_size: NA
j_call: TRBJ2-5
cdr3_nt: TGTGCCAGCAGCCTAGGACTAGCGGGAGGAGAGACCCAGTACTTC
cdr3_aa: CASSLGLAGGETQYF

v_call: TRBV19
d_call: NA
clone_size: NA
j_call: TRBJ1-1
cdr3_nt: TGTGCCAGTAGTATATTTACAGGGAACACTGAAGCTTTCTTT
cdr3_aa: CASSIFTGNTEAFF

v_call: TRBV30
d_call: NA
clone_size: NA
j_call: TRBJ2-7
cdr3_nt: TGTGCCTGGAGGCAGGGGCTGACTGACGAGCAGTACTTC
cdr3_aa: CAWRQGLTDEQYF

v_call: TRBV29-1
d_call: NA
clone_size: few
j_call: TRBJ1-4
cdr3_nt: TGCAGCGGCGGCGAGAAGGAAAAACTGTTTTTT
cdr3_aa: CSGGEKEKLFF

v_call: TRBV4-2
d_call: TRBD1
clone_size: NA
j_call: TRBJ2-7
cdr3_nt: TGTGCCAGCAGCCAAGAACAGGGGGTCTACGAGCAGTACTTC
cdr3_aa: CASSQEQGVYEQYF

v_call: TRBV21-1
d_call: NA
clone_size: once
j_call: TRBJ2-7
cdr3_nt: TGTGCCAGCAGCAAAGTATCAGGGTACGAGCAGTACTTC
cdr3_aa: CASSKVSGYEQYF

v_call: TRBV5-4
d_call: TRBD2
clone_size: NA
j_call: TRBJ2-2
cdr3_nt: TGTGCCAGCAGCCCTACTAGCGGGTCGAACACCGGGGAGCTGTTTTTT
cdr3_aa: CASSPTSGSNTGELFF

v_call: TRBV7-6
d_call: TRBD1
clone_size: once
j_call: TRBJ2-1
cdr3_nt: TGTGCCAGCAGCCCTAACAGGGGATACAATGAGCAGTTCTTC
cdr3_aa: CASSPNRGYNEQFF

v_call: TRBV2
d_call: TRBD1
clone_size: NA
j_call: TRBJ2-3
cdr3_nt: TGTGCCAGCTCCGGACAGGGGATCACAGATACGCAGTATTTT
cdr3_aa: CASSGQGITDTQYF

v_call: TRBV28
d_call: TRBD1
clone_size: NA
j_call: TRBJ1-1
cdr3_nt: TGTGCCAGCAGTTCACCGGGACAGGGTCCTGAAGCTTTCTTT
cdr3_aa: CASSSPGQGPEAFF

v_call: TRBV4-1
d_call: NA
clone_size: NA
j_call: TRBJ2-5
cdr3_nt: TGCGCCAGCAGCCAAGTCGTACTAGGGAAAGAGACCCAGTACTTC
cdr3_aa: CASSQVVLGKETQYF

v_call: TRBV5-8
d_call: NA
clone_size: NA
j_call: TRBJ1-5
cdr3_nt: TGTGCCAGCAGCTTGGTCGATCAGCCCCAGCATTTT
cdr3_aa: CASSLVDQPQHF

v_call: TRBV2
d_call: TRBD1
clone_size: NA
j_call: TRBJ1-5
cdr3_nt: TGTGCCAGCGGACAGGGGGTGATCAATCAGCCCCAGCATTTT
cdr3_aa: CASGQGVINQPQHF

v_call: TRBV4-2
d_call: TRBD1
clone_size: NA
j_call: TRBJ1-4
cdr3_nt: TGTGCCAGCAGCCAAGTACAGGGGCTCGGCGAAAAACTGTTTTTT
cdr3_aa: CASSQVQGLGEKLFF

v_call: TRBV2
d_call: TRBD2
clone_size: NA
j_call: TRBJ2-2
cdr3_nt: TGTGCCGGCTCAAGGACTAGCGGAACCACCGGGGAGCTGTTTTTT
cdr3_aa: CAGSRTSGTTGELFF

v_call: TRBV9
d_call: NA
clone_size: NA
j_call: TRBJ2-1
cdr3_nt: TGTGCCAGCAGCGTAGGTGGGCCCCTCAATGAGCAGTTCTTC
cdr3_aa: CASSVGGPLNEQFF

v_call: TRBV4-1
d_call: TRBD2
clone_size: NA
j_call: TRBJ2-3
cdr3_nt: TGCGCCAGCAGCCAAGATCCCCCGGGAGGGAGCACAGATACGCAGTATTTT
cdr3_aa: CASSQDPPGGSTDTQYF

v_call: TRBV6-6
d_call: NA
clone_size: NA
j_call: TRBJ2-7
cdr3_nt: TGTGCCAGCAGTTACTCGATAGAGGGCAAGTACGAGCAGTACTTC
cdr3_aa: CASSYSIEGKYEQYF

v_call: TRBV6-1
d_call: NA
clone_size: few
j_call: TRBJ1-2
cdr3_nt: TGTGCCAGCAGTGAAATAGGTCCGAGGAATGGCTACACCTTC
cdr3_aa: CASSEIGPRNGYTF

v_call: TRBV9
d_call: NA
clone_size: NA
j_call: TRBJ2-5
cdr3_nt: TGTGCCAGCAGCGTCGCCGGGATCTCTATTGGAGAGACCCAGTACTTC
cdr3_aa: CASSVAGISIGETQYF

v_call: TRBV27
d_call: TRBD2
clone_size: NA
j_call: TRBJ2-1
cdr3_nt: TGTGCCAGCACCCCGGGACTAGCGGCATACAATGAGCAGTTCTTC
cdr3_aa: CASTPGLAAYNEQFF

v_call: TRBV28
d_call: NA
clone_size: NA
j_call: TRBJ1-1
cdr3_nt: TGTGCCAGCAGCCTTCGACACTTTTTGAACACTGAAGCTTTCTTT
cdr3_aa: CASSLRHFLNTEAFF

v_call: TRBV6-1
d_call: NA
clone_size: NA
j_call: TRBJ2-3
cdr3_nt: TGTGCCATTACCGGGGTCCTCACAGATACGCAGTATTTT
cdr3_aa: CAITGVLTDTQYF

v_call: TRBV5-1
d_call: NA
clone_size: NA
j_call: TRBJ1-1
cdr3_nt: TGCGCCAGCAGCATCGACATGTGGAACACTGAAGCTTTCTTT
cdr3_aa: CASSIDMWNTEAFF

v_call: TRBV10-3
d_call: TRBD1
clone_size: NA
j_call: TRBJ1-2
cdr3_nt: TGTGCCATCAGTGAGACGAGGACAGGGGCTAACTATGGCTACACCTTC
cdr3_aa: CAISETRTGANYGYTF

v_call: TRBV30
d_call: NA
clone_size: NA
j_call: TRBJ2-3
cdr3_nt: TGTGCCTGGAGGGACAACACAGATACGCAGTATTTT
cdr3_aa: CAWRDNTDTQYF

v_call: TRBV4-1
d_call: NA
clone_size: NA
j_call: TRBJ2-7
cdr3_nt: TGCGCCAGCAGCCAAGAAGTACAGGGAGGGTTCTACGAGCAGTACTTC
cdr3_aa: CASSQEVQGGFYEQYF

v_call: TRBV6-5
d_call: TRBD1
clone_size: NA
j_call: TRBJ1-2
cdr3_nt: TGTGCCAGCACTAAAACAGGGGTAACTTTCTATGGCTACACCTTC
cdr3_aa: CASTKTGVTFYGYTF

v_call: TRBV27
d_call: NA
clone_size: NA
j_call: TRBJ2-7
cdr3_nt: TGTGCCAGCAGTTTGCAGGGGCCCTACGAGCAGTACTTC
cdr3_aa: CASSLQGPYEQYF

v_call: TRBV25-1
d_call: NA
clone_size: NA
j_call: TRBJ1-2
cdr3_nt: TGTGCCAGCAGTCCATTTCGCTGGGGGGGAGGTGGCTACACCTTC
cdr3_aa: CASSPFRWGGGGYTF

v_call: TRBV18
d_call: TRBD2
clone_size: NA
j_call: TRBJ2-1
cdr3_nt: TGTGCCAGCTCACTTGGACTAGCGAGTAATGAGCAGTTCTTC
cdr3_aa: CASSLGLASNEQFF

v_call: TRBV5-4
d_call: NA
clone_size: once
j_call: TRBJ2-6
cdr3_nt: TGTGCCAGCAGCGGAGAAATTGCTGGGGCCAACGTCCTGACTTTC
cdr3_aa: CASSGEIAGANVLTF

v_call: TRBV29-1
d_call: NA
clone_size: NA
j_call: TRBJ1-3
cdr3_nt: TGCAGCGCCACCGGAGGGGGAAACACCATATATTTT
cdr3_aa: CSATGGGNTIYF

v_call: TRBV11-2
d_call: TRBD1
clone_size: NA
j_call: TRBJ2-5
cdr3_nt: TGTGCCAGCAGCTTCGGGACAGGGGGACTAGAGGGAGAGACCCAGTACTTC
cdr3_aa: CASSFGTGGLEGETQYF

v_call: TRBV6-1
d_call: NA
clone_size: NA
j_call: TRBJ2-6
cdr3_nt: TGTGCCAGCAGTGTTCTGGGCAGGCTGAGCTCTGGGGCCAACGTCCTGACTTTC
cdr3_aa: CASSVLGRLSSGANVLTF

v_call: TRBV2
d_call: NA
clone_size: NA
j_call: TRBJ2-5
cdr3_nt: TGTGCCAGCCGACTGCAGCAAGAGACCCAGTACTTC
cdr3_aa: CASRLQQETQYF

v_call: TRBV25-1
d_call: TRBD2
clone_size: NA
j_call: TRBJ2-3
cdr3_nt: TGTGCCAGCAGTACGACTAGCGGGAGCTCCACGCAGTATTTT
cdr3_aa: CASSTTSGSSTQYF

v_call: TRBV5-1
d_call: TRBD2
clone_size: NA
j_call: TRBJ2-1
cdr3_nt: TGCGCCAGCAGCTTGGAAGGTAGCGGGACTTCGCCCTTCTACAATGAGCAGTTCTTC
cdr3_aa: CASSLEGSGTSPFYNEQFF

v_call: TRBV19
d_call: NA
clone_size: NA
j_call: TRBJ1-1
cdr3_nt: TGTGCCAGTGCGGGGATAGGGGCTGAAGCTTTCTTT
cdr3_aa: CASAGIGAEAFF